Sequencing of this T cell receptor (beta chain) was carried out in a study of T-cell memory formation after mild COVID-19 (dated by TCRdb to about 2021). Turning to the overall study: Most TCR sequence clusters were specific to one of the two donors. In two donors, T-cell clones that expanded and contracted after mild COVID-19 were followed by sequencing TCRalpha and TCRbeta repertoires longitudinally. Two young, previously healthy adult volunteers, one female and one male, were included in the cohort. Beyond this particular receptor, the publication reports: From day 15 to 85, contracting clones showed balanced CD4/CD8 phenotypes, whereas a second wave of clones that expanded from day 15 to 37 leaned towards CD4+. Whether the second-wave clones peaking on day 37 were SARS-CoV-2 specific was not confirmed. The study covered only two mild cases, and larger cohorts including severe cases with pre-infection samples were considered necessary. Some responding clones were found in pre-infection memory, which suggests that pre-existing cross-reactive memory T cells took part in the SARS-CoV-2 response. Contracting CD4+ clones turned up mainly in the CM and EM memory subsets, whereas EMRA was where CD8+ clones were enriched.

The V end gives up 6 bases and the J end 4 bases, leaving 8 bases in the junction not matched to a gene. The CDR3 goes from the cysteine to the phenylalanine over 14 residues. Only CDR3 DNA remains: 42 bases, in frame from the first base. The sequencer listed for this sample is Illumina NovaSeq 6000. cDNA libraries for TCRalpha and TCRbeta were prepared by 5'RACE using constant-segment primers, with sample barcodes and unique molecular identifiers added. Trizol reagent was used to extract RNA from every sample. Libraries were amplified in two PCR steps, with a second sample barcode and Illumina TruSeq adapters added in the second step. Sequencing of the libraries was done on an Illumina NovaSeq, producing 2 x 150 bp paired-end reads. In the authors' own workflow: The reads were demultiplexed and collapsed into UMI-guided consensus sequences using migec v1.2.7. With mixcr v2.1.11, UMI consensuses were aligned to TRA and TRB V and J templates and assembled into clonotypes. A clonotype was counted as expanded or contracted only when both edgeR and NoisET called the clonotype significant, with the noise models trained on biological replicates. For edgeR calls, the cutoffs were a false discovery rate-adjusted p below 0.01 and a log2 fold-change threshold of 1. As an exploratory analysis of dynamics, PCA with hierarchical clustering was applied to max-normalized trajectories of the 1000 most abundant clonotypes. Each responding clone was given a CD4 or CD8 phenotype based on the CD4+ and CD8+ repertoires, which had been sequenced separately. TCRdb reprocessed the public reads (quality trimming at Q25 with fastp, clone calling with MiXCR) and kept in-frame beta chains. Records with the same CDR3 protein are collapsed into one entry carrying the most frequent genes and DNA. The V and J calls follow TCRdb's processing rather than the paper's. The sample records around 200,000 distinct CDR3 sequences, over 20% of which are singletons. The ten top clones hold roughly 23% of the sample.

Ficoll-Paque density gradient centrifugation was the method used to isolate PBMCs. This clonotype has a handful of counts. It lacks a known antigen. Base qualities are missing; no much larger clone stands one base away. What was sequenced was PBMCs or a T cell subset sorted from them (not recorded which). This sequence uses TRBV12-3 or TRBV12-4 and TRBJ1-2; the central 7 bases match TRBD1. The receptor was derived from an adult woman who had mild COVID-19 (a few samples of this study predate the infection). The sample titles of this study are shuffled in the database, so cell type and time point are left out; the donor was told from shared clones. The nucleotides read TGTGCCAGCAGACTGGGACAGACAATCTATGGCTACACCTTC. This codes for CASRLGQTIYGYTF.